What follows are 11 T cell receptor beta chains derived from one specimen sequenced in a study of T cell repertoires in cytomegalovirus infection. TCRdb re-analysed the reads in MiXCR, keeping a single row per CDR3 protein. This table holds roughly 600,000 distinct CDR3 sequences, about 24% found once. Source material: CD8+ T cells from PBMCs. The receptors here all came from a human donor in good health (CMV status not recorded). Some clones in this sample may be carry-over from other donors' samples.

The gene calls are TRBV11-2 and TRBJ2-1, with D tentatively TRBD2 (5 bases). CDR3 length: 12 amino acids. CDR1 is SGHAT and CDR2 is FQNNGV in the germline V gene. Trimming stripped 2 bases from V and 14 bases from J, with 13 bases between. The CDR3 DNA is TGTGCCAGCAGCTTAACCGAGACGGGGAAGTTCTTC. Translation: CASSLTETGKFF.

This clonotype has ten or more counts. The V gene is TRBV7-2, the J gene TRBJ1-3; no definite D call. Germline CDR1 SGHTA, CDR2 FQGNSA. Trimming left V 5 bases short and J 0 bases short, with 11 bases between. This CDR3 is built from 15 residues. Written as DNA, the CDR3 is TGTGCCAGCAGCCTAAGCAGGAGCTCTGGAAACACCATATATTTT. Its translation: CASSLSRSSGNTIYF.

The chain has TRBV27 and TRBJ2-7; D is undetermined. The CDR3 runs 16 residues. CDR1 is MNHEY and CDR2 is SMNVEV in the germline V gene (reference sequence). With 5 bases removed from V and 0 bases from J, the gap between germline ends came to 17 bases. CDR3 sequence reads: CASSPGGSPSSYEQYV. In DNA form, the CDR3 reads TGTGCCAGCAGTCCGGGTGGGTCCCCTAGCTCCTACGAGCAGTACGTC.

This chain connects TRBV25-1 to TRBJ2-1; 10 bases fit TRBD2. Gene TRBJ2-7 matches the end of the DNA better, so the J call may be wrong. Germline CDR1 is MGHDK and CDR2 is SYGVNS. The CDR3 runs to 15 residues. DNA of the CDR3: TGTGCCAGCAGTGAAAGCGGGGGGGCGTACAATGAGCAGTACTTC. This encodes CASSESGGAYNEQYF.

This chain joins TRBV14 and TRBJ2-1; D uncertain. The ends were cut back, 2 bases at V and 10 bases at J, with 21 bases in the middle. The CDR3 has 16 residues. CDR1 is SGHDN and CDR2 is FVKESK in the germline V gene. The CDR3, as DNA: TGTGCCAGCAGCCAATGGGTTGGCTCCCTGGCGGAGGAGCAGTTCTTC. It codes for CASSQWVGSLAEEQFF.

The chain carries TRBV7-9 and TRBJ1-1; a weak D match, TRBD1 (5 bases). The germline V gene encodes CDR1 SEHNR and CDR2 FQNEAQ (reference sequence). Trimming shortened V by 5 bases and J by 0 bases, and 16 bases separated the two germline ends. The CDR3 is 16 residues long. The CDR3 reads CASSALGGFMNTEAFF. The CDR3 nucleotides read TGTGCCAGCAGCGCCCTCGGGGGTTTCATGAACACTGAAGCTTTCTTT.

The chain is built from TRBV20-1 and TRBJ1-2, with D perhaps TRBD1 (6 bases). The CDR3 runs 15 residues. The V end was cut by 6 bases, the J end by 1 base, with 18 bases between. Per germline, CDR1 DFQATT and CDR2 SNEGSKA (reference sequence). CDR3 sequence reads: CSARSKGGDNYGYTF. The DNA for the CDR3 is TGCAGTGCGCGATCCAAGGGGGGCGATAACTATGGCTACACCTTC.

This clonotype was seen a handful of times. V is TRBV9 and J is TRBJ1-2; TRBD1 matches at 7 bases. The CDR3 runs to 15 residues. Germline loops: CDR1 SGDLS, CDR2 YYNGEE. Germline trimming cut 1 base from V and 6 bases from J; bases unmatched to any gene: 9. The CDR3 here is CASSVPRQGEDGYTF. The CDR3 nucleotides are TGTGCCAGCAGCGTACCCCGACAGGGAGAGGATGGCTACACCTTC.

About this clonotype itself: A much more abundant neighbour one base away suggests this may be a read error. DNA for the CDR3: TGTGCCAGCAGTTGGGGATATAGCAATCAGCCCCAGCATTTT. Translated: CASSWGYSNQPQHF. This chain links TRBV27 with TRBJ1-5; D call uncertain. Trimming cost V 4 bases and J 0 bases, with 7 bases left between them. This CDR3 comprises 14 residues. The germline V gene has CDR1 MNHEY and CDR2 SMNVEV (reference sequence).

This clonotype was seen a handful of times. V is TRBV2 and J is TRBJ2-7; 7 nucleotides match TRBD1. Germline V gene lookup returns CDR1 SNHLY and CDR2 FYNNEI. There are 11 residues in the CDR3. V lost 7 bases to trimming and J lost 6 bases; unmatched junction nucleotides: 3. CDR3: CASIDRVEQYV. CDR3 bases: TGTGCCAGCATAGACAGGGTCGAGCAGTACGTC.

The sample holds a few counts of this clonotype. The chain couples TRBV13 to TRBJ2-7; 9 positions agree with TRBD1. J lost 3 bases, V lost 5 bases, and 5 bases had no gene match. Germline CDR1 and CDR2: PRHDT and FYEKMQ (reference sequence). The CDR3 runs 14 residues. The DNA for the CDR3 is TGTGCCAGCAGCGGGGGGACAGGGCTCTACGAGCAGTACTTC. As protein: CASSGGTGLYEQYF.